This entry is about one T cell receptor (beta chain). This entry belongs to a study of blood T cell repertoires in COVID-19. Method: immunoSEQ multiplex PCR; TCRdb's copy keeps in-frame clones and lacks some. The sample has about 250,000 clones; 80% to 90% are singletons. CDR3 length equals 15 residues. V lost 2 bases, J lost 2 bases, and 2 bases stayed unmatched. Germline V lookup: CDR1 SEHNR, CDR2 FQNEAQ (reference sequence). The rearrangement links TRBV7-9 to TRBJ2-1; 8 bases agree with TRBD1. The sequence came from a woman under 30 who had recovered from COVID-19. Sequenced: PBMCs or T cells enriched from blood (not recorded which). The CDR3 sequence is CASSLLQGAYNEQFF. As DNA, the CDR3 is TGTGCCAGCAGCTTACTACAGGGGGCCTACAATGAGCAGTTCTTC. Complete variable domain (other parts from reference TRBV7-9 and TRBJ2-1): DTGVSQNPRHKITKRGQNVTFRCDPISEHNRLYWYRQTLGQGPEFLTYFQNEAQLEKSRLLSDRFSAERPKGSFSTLEIQRTEQGDSAMYLCASSLLQGAYNEQFFGPGTRLTVL.